The clone carrying this T cell receptor (beta chain) has only one observation. Antigen: not known. The CDR3 loop spans 12 amino acids. The V segment lost 4 bases and the J segment 6 bases; nucleotides outside the gene matches: 3. Germline CDR1 reads MGHDK; CDR2 reads SYGVNS. This record comes from a study of shared clonotypes between healthy human individuals. Study results and limitations: The authors expected sequencing depth to affect clonotype sharing among donors. Tissues were not sampled, only blood, and their repertoires likely differ. Naive subsets usually exceeded memory subsets in estimated richness.

The table came from immunoSEQ multiplex PCR; TCRdb's copy has only in-frame clones and leaves some out. The repertoire holds over 1.5 million clones, with 95% to 99% as singletons. The source material was naive CD4+ T cells sorted from blood. Documented subset: CD45RA+ positively selected. The chain links TRBV25-1 to TRBJ2-7; 7 bases line up with TRBD1. This TCR derives from a man aged 30-40 years in good health. The CDR3 sequence: CASSGPGGEQYF. In DNA, the CDR3 is TGTGCCAGCAGTGGACCAGGGGGCGAGCAGTACTTC.